This is a list of T cell receptor beta chains from one sample in a study of cytomegalovirus exposure and HLA in healthy donors. The data were produced by immunoSEQ multiplex PCR, yet TCRdb's version contains in-frame clones alone and is incomplete. Of 150,000 or so clones in the sample, about 70% are singletons; the top ten hold about 3.4%. Sequencing was done on a sample of PBMCs. Receptors were obtained from a male donor in good health and CMV-seronegative. CDR3s include the opening cysteine and the closing phenylalanine or tryptophan. D genes are given only for firm matches. Clone size is stated in some rows and not others, as once, few, many or a class when expanded.

v_call,d_call,clone_size,j_call,cdr3_aa,cdr3_nt
TRBV4-3,NA,NA,TRBJ2-3,CASSSGEEAGGPTDTQYF,TGCGCCAGCAGCAGCGGGGAGGAGGCAGGGGGCCCCACAGATACGCAGTATTTT
TRBV7-9,TRBD1,NA,TRBJ1-5,CASSDRENQPQHF,TGTGCCAGCAGTGACAGGGAGAATCAGCCCCAGCATTTT
TRBV15,NA,once,TRBJ2-3,CATSRIWDTFTDTQYF,TGTGCCACCAGCCGGATCTGGGACACCTTCACAGATACGCAGTATTTT
TRBV5-1,TRBD2,few,TRBJ2-1,CASSLGTSGYNEQFF,TGCGCCAGCAGCTTGGGAACTAGCGGGTACAATGAGCAGTTCTTC
TRBV6-5,TRBD1,NA,TRBJ1-2,CASSYGDRGTHGYTF,TGTGCCAGCAGTTACGGTGACAGGGGGACCCATGGCTACACCTTC
TRBV7-2,TRBD2,NA,TRBJ2-7,CASSLVPTSGTYEQYF,TGTGCCAGCAGCTTGGTTCCGACTAGCGGGACCTACGAGCAGTACTTC
TRBV30,NA,NA,TRBJ1-2,CARYAGGAAGYIF,TGTGCCCGCTACGCGGGGGGTGCCGCTGGCTACATCTTC
TRBV27,NA,NA,TRBJ1-2,CASRLQGERRGYTF,TGTGCCAGCAGACTACAGGGTGAGCGGCGTGGCTACACCTTC
TRBV29-1,NA,NA,TRBJ2-3,CSVDHGGTDTQYF,TGCAGCGTTGATCACGGAGGCACAGATACGCAGTATTTT
TRBV5-1,TRBD1,NA,TRBJ1-2,CASSLGDRGRVNYGYTF,TGCGCCAGCAGCCTGGGGGACAGGGGGCGAGTTAACTATGGCTACACCTTC
TRBV30,NA,NA,TRBJ2-1,CACNKGVWASDEQFF,TGTGCCTGCAATAAGGGGGTTTGGGCGTCCGATGAGCAGTTCTTC
TRBV7-9,NA,NA,TRBJ1-5,CASSWGDQPQHF,TGTGCCAGCAGCTGGGGGGATCAGCCCCAGCATTTT
TRBV29-1,NA,NA,TRBJ1-2,CSVDNREHGYTF,TGCAGCGTTGACAACAGGGAACATGGCTACACCTTC
TRBV6-1,TRBD1,NA,TRBJ2-1,CASSPGQGYNEQFF,TGTGCCAGCAGCCCGGGACAGGGCTACAATGAGCAGTTCTTC
TRBV7-2,TRBD2,NA,TRBJ2-3,CASSLTSGATDTQYF,TGTGCCAGCAGCCTGACTAGCGGGGCCACAGATACGCAGTATTTT
TRBV6-5,NA,NA,TRBJ1-3,CASSQGFSGNTIYF,TGTGCCAGCAGTCAGGGATTCTCTGGAAACACCATATATTTT
TRBV27,TRBD1,NA,TRBJ1-5,CASRSTGGNNQPQHF,TGTGCCAGCAGGTCGACAGGGGGTAACAATCAGCCCCAGCATTTT
TRBV11-3,NA,NA,TRBJ2-5,CASSLGDSGQETQYF,TGTGCCAGCAGCTTAGGGGACAGCGGGCAAGAGACCCAGTACTTC
TRBV28,NA,NA,TRBJ1-2,CASSSYQGPYGYTF,TGTGCCAGCAGTTCCTACCAGGGCCCCTATGGCTACACCTTC
TRBV29-1,TRBD1,NA,TRBJ1-1,CSAEGQRNTEAFF,TGCAGCGCAGAGGGACAGAGAAACACTGAAGCTTTCTTT
TRBV6-1,TRBD2,NA,TRBJ2-3,CASSGAGVGTDTQYF,TGTGCCAGCAGTGGGGCGGGAGTGGGCACAGATACGCAGTATTTT
TRBV30,NA,NA,TRBJ2-5,CAWSIGGSGETQYF,TGTGCCTGGAGTATAGGGGGATCGGGAGAGACCCAGTACTTC
TRBV27,NA,NA,TRBJ2-3,CASTLGEGYTDTQYF,TGTGCCAGCACCCTTGGTGAGGGATACACAGATACGCAGTATTTT
TRBV29-1,NA,NA,TRBJ2-7,CSVRTLAHEQYF,TGCAGCGTTAGAACGCTAGCCCACGAGCAGTACTTC
TRBV5-1,TRBD2,NA,TRBJ2-2,CASHLGGGPGELFF,TGCGCCAGCCACCTCGGGGGAGGGCCCGGGGAGCTGTTTTTT
TRBV7-2,TRBD2,once,TRBJ2-7,CASSLLAGGILYEQYF,TGTGCCAGCAGCTTACTTGCGGGGGGTATCCTCTACGAGCAGTACTTC
TRBV19,NA,NA,TRBJ1-5,CASSTWAFSNQPQHF,TGTGCCAGTAGTACCTGGGCCTTTAGCAATCAGCCCCAGCATTTT
TRBV19,TRBD1,few,TRBJ1-2,CASSPLDRVVRGYTF,TGTGCCAGTAGTCCTCTGGACAGGGTAGTTCGTGGCTACACCTTC
TRBV7-9,NA,NA,TRBJ1-1,CASTWGQGMNTEAFF,TGTGCCAGCACCTGGGGGCAGGGGATGAACACTGAAGCTTTCTTT
TRBV5-6,NA,once,TRBJ2-1,CASSLRGGNEQFF,TGTGCCAGCAGCTTAAGGGGGGGTAATGAGCAGTTCTTC
TRBV18,TRBD1,NA,TRBJ1-5,CASSRLSGGDQPQHF,TGTGCCAGCTCACGCTTGTCAGGGGGCGATCAGCCCCAGCATTTT
TRBV5-8,NA,NA,TRBJ2-5,CASNTSPETQYF,TGTGCCAGCAATACTAGCCCGGAGACCCAGTACTTC
TRBV5-1,TRBD1,NA,TRBJ1-4,CASSSGQGGKLFF,TGCGCCAGCAGCTCTGGACAGGGGGGAAAACTGTTTTTT
TRBV7-2,TRBD2,NA,TRBJ2-7,CASSVFRDYVYEQYF,TGTGCCAGCAGCGTATTCCGGGACTACGTATACGAGCAGTACTTC
TRBV5-1,TRBD1,few,TRBJ1-1,CASSLQGAVNTEAFF,TGCGCCAGCAGCCTACAGGGGGCTGTGAACACTGAAGCTTTCTTT
TRBV9,TRBD1,NA,TRBJ1-5,CASSLGQGDQPQHF,TGTGCCAGCAGCTTAGGACAGGGCGATCAGCCCCAGCATTTT
TRBV27,NA,NA,TRBJ1-2,CASLGKGYGYTF,TGTGCCAGCCTCGGGAAGGGCTATGGCTACACCTTC
TRBV28,TRBD1,once,TRBJ1-2,CASSPTGTGNYGYTF,TGTGCCAGCAGTCCTACCGGGACAGGAAACTATGGCTACACCTTC
TRBV7-3,NA,once,TRBJ2-1,CASSLELVHNEQFF,TGTGCCAGCAGCTTAGAACTAGTCCACAATGAGCAGTTCTTC